The 30 T cell receptor beta chains listed next were all sequenced from one sample in a study of vaccination and CD4 T cells after COVID-19. Regarding treatment: roughly 10-day PBMC culture with coronavirus spike peptide pools or control peptides (ViraFEST assay). Sequencing of the DNA from cultured CD4+ T cells was carried out with the Oncomine TCR Beta short-read assay. One entry per CDR3 protein, called by TCRdb with MiXCR from the PCR reads. The top ten clones hold approximately 47% of a sample with some 7,600 distinct CDR3 sequences, approximately 50% of them seen once. These receptors have no known antigen. Sequencing was done on a sample of CD4+ T cells from blood, cultured in vitro. These receptors all come from a human donor who had recovered from COVID-19.

The chain couples TRBV5-4 to TRBJ2-1; D perhaps matches TRBD2 (6 bases). V dropped 5 bases and J dropped 7 bases, with 13 bases sitting between them. The germline CDR1 and CDR2 sequences are SGHNT and YYREEE (reference sequence). CDR3 size: 13 residues. In DNA form, the CDR3 reads TGTGCCAGCAGTCCGGGGGTTAGAAATGAGCAGTTCTTC. The encoded protein is CASSPGVRNEQFF.

This clonotype turned up a few times. The CDR3 bases are TGTGCCAGTAGTATGGGGGGGACTGAAGCTTTCTTT. Protein: CASSMGGTEAFF. The chain combines TRBV19 with TRBJ1-1; tentative D call: TRBD1 (5 bases). The CDR3 sequence is 12 residues long. Trimming took off 3 bases at V and 5 bases at J, with 7 bases between the two ends. CDR1 and CDR2 from the germline V gene are LNHDA and SQIVND (reference sequence). The whole variable domain, filled in from reference TRBV19 and TRBJ1-1, reads DGGITQSPKYLFRKEGQNVTLSCEQNLNHDAMYWYRQDPGQGLRLIYYSQIVNDFQKGDIAEGYSVSREKKESFPLTVTSAQKNPTAFYLCASSMGGTEAFFGQGTRLTVV.

The genes are TRBV20-1 and TRBJ2-3, with no clear D. The germline V and J ends were trimmed by 3 bases and 0 bases, with 13 bases remaining between them. The CDR3 length is 15 residues. Germline loops: CDR1 DFQATT, CDR2 SNEGSKA (reference sequence). CDR3: CSASKTHSSTDTQYF. In nucleotides, the CDR3 is TGCAGTGCTAGTAAGACACACTCTAGCACAGATACGCAGTATTTT.

The rearrangement links TRBV20-1 to TRBJ2-7; D possibly corresponds to TRBD2 (5 bases). V was trimmed by 3 bases and J by 6 bases, leaving 15 bases between them. CDR3 size: 13 residues. Germline V CDR1 and CDR2: DFQATT, SNEGSKA (reference sequence). In nucleotides, the CDR3 is TGCAGTGCTAGCCGCCGGGAAAAGGGCGAGCAGTACTTC. Protein: CSASRREKGEQYF.

This chain joins TRBV20-1 and TRBJ1-4; D gene uncertain. This CDR3 is built from 15 residues. The germline V gene has CDR1 DFQATT and CDR2 SNEGSKA (reference sequence). V lost 0 bases, J lost 5 bases, and 13 bases lay in between. The DNA of the CDR3 is TGCAGTGCTAGAGATCGCTTGCGAGGAAATGAAAAACTGTTTTTT. It specifies CSARDRLRGNEKLFF.

This chain links TRBV9 with TRBJ1-6, with D unclear. The CDR3 is made up of 14 amino acids. Trimming took 7 bases from V and 7 from J, leaving 15 bases between them. Germline lookup yields CDR1 SGDLS and CDR2 YYNGEE. CDR3 amino acids: CASSEGNVNSPLHF. For the CDR3, the DNA is TGTGCCAGCTCGGAGGGTAACGTCAATTCACCCCTCCACTTT.

The V call is TRBV30, the J call TRBJ2-7; D is uncertain. V was trimmed by 2 bases and J by 7 bases, leaving 15 bases between them. The CDR3 has 13 amino acids. Germline CDR1 GTSNPN, CDR2 SVGIG (reference sequence). As DNA, the CDR3 is TGTGCCTGGAGTCCAGGCCCCACCAGGGAGCAGTACTTC. Its translation: CAWSPGPTREQYF.

The rearrangement links TRBV12-3 or TRBV12-4 to TRBJ2-1; 7 bases are shared with TRBD2. This CDR3 has 15 amino acids. V trimming: 4 bases; J trimming: 2 bases; junction bases outside the gene matches: 5. CDR3 region: CASSWSGATYNEQFF. The CDR3 bases are TGTGCCAGCAGTTGGAGCGGGGCGACCTACAATGAGCAGTTCTTC.

The CDR3 loop is CASSLGDGGASDEQFF. The CDR3 region has the DNA TGTGCCAGCAGCTTAGGGGACGGGGGGGCTTCGGATGAGCAGTTCTTC. The chain employs TRBV7-9 and TRBJ2-1, with TRBD2 matching 8 bases. The CDR3 is 16 residues long. The V and J ends lost 1 base and 8 bases, in that order; junction bases with no gene match: 10. CDR1 and CDR2 from the germline V gene are SEHNR and FQNEAQ (reference sequence).

This clonotype has a handful of counts. The chain combines TRBV15 with TRBJ2-3; D remains unclear. Between the trimmed V and J ends, which lost 3 bases and 0 bases, there was a span of 13 bases. Germline CDR1 reads LNHNV; CDR2 reads YYDKDF (reference sequence). The CDR3 is 16 amino acids. In nucleotides, the CDR3 is TGTGCCACCAGCAGGAACATACCGGGTAGCACAGATACGCAGTATTTT. Residues: CATSRNIPGSTDTQYF.

The chain is built from TRBV7-6 and TRBJ1-2; D is ambiguous. This CDR3 spans 14 amino acids. V lost 1 base, J lost 7 bases, and 13 bases lay in between. Germline V CDR1 and CDR2: SGHVS, FNYEAQ. The CDR3 here is CASSLERGKGGYTF. CDR3 sequence (DNA): TGTGCCAGCAGCTTAGAGCGGGGAAAAGGTGGCTACACCTTC. The entire variable domain, with the rest obtained from reference TRBV7-6 and TRBJ1-2, is as follows: GAGVSQSPRYKVTKRGQDVALRCDPISGHVSLYWYRQALGQGPEFLTYFNYEAQQDKSGLPNDRFSAERPEGSISTLTIQRTEQRDSAMYRCASSLERGKGGYTFGSGTRLTVV.

The CDR3 region is CAWSTGEEQPQHF. The CDR3 DNA follows: TGTGCCTGGAGCACAGGGGAGGAACAGCCCCAGCATTTT. The chain has TRBV30 and TRBJ1-5; 7 positions agree with TRBD1. Germline loops: CDR1 GTSNPN, CDR2 SVGIG (reference sequence). Trimming at V came to 3 bases and at J to 7 bases, leaving 6 bases not matched to a gene. This CDR3 has 13 amino acids.

The chain recombines TRBV30 with TRBJ1-3, with a possible D match to TRBD1 (6 bases). V was cut by 0 bases and J by 1 base, with 10 bases left in between. This CDR3 is built from 15 residues. Germline values: CDR1 GTSNPN, CDR2 SVGIG (reference sequence). The CDR3 is CAWSVRGWSGNTIYF. CDR3 coding DNA: TGTGCCTGGAGTGTCAGGGGTTGGTCTGGAAACACCATATATTTT. The variable domain in full, with the rest retrieved from reference TRBV30 and TRBJ1-3, is SQTIHQWPATLVQPVGSPLSLECTVEGTSNPNLYWYRQAAGRGLQLLFYSVGIGQISSEVPQNLSASRPQDRQFILSSKKLLLSDSGFYLCAWSVRGWSGNTIYFGEGSWLTVV.

CDR3 in DNA: TGTGCCTGGAGTGTGGACAGATATGGCTACACCTTC. It codes for CAWSVDRYGYTF. The rearrangement uses TRBV30 and TRBJ1-2; tentative D call: TRBD1 (6 bases). There are 12 residues in the CDR3. Germline V gene lookup returns CDR1 GTSNPN and CDR2 SVGIG (reference sequence). The V gene lost 0 bases and the J gene lost 5 bases, with 7 bases spanning the gap.

J is TRBJ2-5 and V is TRBV19; D assignment may be TRBD1 or TRBD2 (5 bases each). Trimming left V 3 bases short and J 5 bases short, with 10 bases between. Germline V gene sequence: CDR1 LNHDA, CDR2 SQIVND (reference sequence). The CDR3 length is 13 residues. CDR3 DNA: TGTGCCAGTAGTATGCAGTGGGGGGAGACCCAGTACTTC. It specifies CASSMQWGETQYF.

This chain connects TRBV20-1 to TRBJ1-1; D perhaps matches TRBD1 (6 bases). Per germline, CDR1 DFQATT and CDR2 SNEGSKA (reference sequence). The CDR3 runs 15 residues. V was clipped by 2 bases and J by 3 bases, with 16 bases between them. The CDR3 DNA reads as TGCAGTGCTAGACCCTTTGGGACATTGGACACTGAAGCTTTCTTT. This codes for CSARPFGTLDTEAFF.

The chain has TRBV20-1 and TRBJ2-3, with 11 bases fitting TRBD2. Germline trimming cut 1 base from V and 4 bases from J; bases unmatched to any gene: 10. The germline V gene has CDR1 DFQATT and CDR2 SNEGSKA (reference sequence). The CDR3 totals 17 residues. As DNA, the CDR3 is TGCAGTGCTAGAGGACTAGCGGGGCTTCAAGGGTCAGATACGCAGTATTTT. It is translated as CSARGLAGLQGSDTQYF.

This clonotype is medium-sized by share. The chain recombines TRBV18 with TRBJ2-2; 10 bases line up with TRBD1. CDR1 and CDR2 from the germline V gene are KGHSH and LQKENI. The CDR3 has 15 amino acids. Losses at the gene ends were 3 bases for V and 12 bases for J; bases not matched to a gene: 10. The CDR3 sequence is CASSPGTGALAKLFF. CDR3 DNA sequence: TGTGCCAGCTCACCCGGGACAGGGGCCCTAGCGAAGCTGTTTTTT.

The table lists this clonotype with a few counts. This chain connects TRBV6-5 to TRBJ2-7, with D perhaps matching TRBD1 (6 bases). CDR1 and CDR2 (germline): MNHEY, SVGAGI. The CDR3 extends over 15 amino acids. V lost 4 bases, J lost 9 bases, and 22 bases lay in between. This CDR3 is CASSSSPSGARGQYF. In DNA form, the CDR3 reads TGTGCCAGCAGTTCCTCCCCTTCAGGGGCCAGGGGGCAGTACTTC.

The chain uses TRBV21-1 and TRBJ2-7; TRBD1 is taken as the D call from the table, unchecked against the DNA. TRBV21-1 is tagged as a pseudogene. The CDR3 runs to 17 residues. CDR3 nucleotide sequence: TGTGCCAGCAGCAAGGACAGGGTACGAGAGTCCCCCTACGAGCAGTACTTC. Translating gives CASSKDRVRESPYEQYF.

The chain is built from TRBV30 and TRBJ1-2, with a possible D match to TRBD1 (5 bases). CDR3 size: 12 residues. The V end lost 5 bases, the J end lost 6 bases, and 13 bases lay between the germline ends. Germline V CDR1 and CDR2: GTSNPN, SVGIG (reference sequence). CDR3: CAWYWEGNGYTF. The CDR3 DNA sequence: TGTGCCTGGTATTGGGAGGGGAATGGCTACACCTTC.

This clonotype has only a few counts. The J gene is TRBJ1-4, the V gene TRBV7-2; D perhaps matches TRBD1 (5 bases). Germline assignment: CDR1 SGHTA and CDR2 FQGNSA. Trimming cost V 1 base and J 2 bases, with 11 bases left between them. The CDR3 has 16 residues. DNA for the CDR3: TGTGCCAGCAGCTTAGGGGGGTTGTTGACTAATGAAAAACTGTTTTTT. As protein: CASSLGGLLTNEKLFF. Supplemented by reference TRBV7-2 and TRBJ1-4, the full variable domain reads GAGVSQSPSNKVTEKGKDVELRCDPISGHTALYWYRQSLGQGLEFLIYFQGNSAPDKSGLPSDRFSAERTGGSVSTLTIQRTQQEDSAVYLCASSLGGLLTNEKLFFGSGTQLSVL.

The V call is TRBV6-1, the J call TRBJ1-1; D ambiguous. The CDR3 sequence is 12 residues long. The V end was cut by 10 bases, the J end by 3 bases, with 12 bases between. CDR1 is MNHNS and CDR2 is SASEGT in the germline V gene. CDR3 region: CATRGPHTEAFF. For the CDR3, the DNA is TGTGCCACCCGCGGTCCTCACACTGAAGCTTTCTTT.

This clonotype was observed once. The chain is built from TRBV20-1 and TRBJ2-7; unclear D gene. There are 11 residues in the CDR3. CDR1 is DFQATT, CDR2 SNEGSKA, per germline (reference sequence). V was cut by 6 bases and J by 6 bases, with 12 bases left in between. The CDR3, as DNA: TGCAGTGCCAAAGACGGAAGCGAGCAGTACTTC. Translated: CSAKDGSEQYF.

V and J are TRBV5-1 and TRBJ1-1, with a tentative D call TRBD1 (6 bases). Germline values: CDR1 SGHRS, CDR2 YFSETQ. Trimming took off 3 bases at V and 7 bases at J, with 13 bases between the two ends. The length of the CDR3 is 13 residues. CDR3 bases: TGCGCCAGCAGCTCCGCTCAGGGGAATGAAGCTTTCTTT. Protein product: CASSSAQGNEAFF.

The genes are TRBV10-3 and TRBJ1-6, with D perhaps matching TRBD1 (6 bases). There are 14 residues in the CDR3. Trimming stripped 2 bases from V and 7 bases from J, with 9 bases between. The germline V gene encodes CDR1 ENHRY and CDR2 SYGVKD. The CDR3 sequence is CAISEETGNSPLHF. CDR3 coding DNA: TGTGCCATCAGTGAGGAGACAGGCAATTCACCCCTCCACTTT.

CDR3 in DNA: TGTGCCAGCAGTTTAGTCGGTAGCAGGGGGTCCTACACCTTC. Amino acids: CASSLVGSRGSYTF. The rearrangement uses TRBV12-3 or TRBV12-4 and TRBJ1-2, with 7 bases identical to TRBD1. V was clipped by 1 base and J by 10 bases; unmatched bases: 9. CDR3 length equals 14 residues.

The rearrangement joins TRBV20-1 to TRBJ1-2, with D perhaps matching TRBD1 (6 bases). Germline CDR1 is DFQATT and CDR2 is SNEGSKA (reference sequence). CDR3 size: 15 residues. The V end lost 0 bases, the J end lost 8 bases, and 19 bases lay between the germline ends. As DNA, the CDR3 is TGCAGTGCTAGAGACCAGGGGACTATGAGGTCGGGCTACACCTTC. Translating gives CSARDQGTMRSGYTF.

The chain uses TRBV20-1 and TRBJ2-2; D could derive from TRBD1 or TRBD2 (7 bases each). The germline V gene has CDR1 DFQATT and CDR2 SNEGSKA (reference sequence). V shed 1 base and J shed 2 bases, with 17 bases lying between them. The CDR3 extends over 17 amino acids. CDR3 in DNA: TGCAGTGCTAGAGGGGGGGGAGGACAGGCCAACACCGGGGAGCTGTTTTTT. Amino acid sequence: CSARGGGGQANTGELFF.

The V gene is TRBV5-1, the J gene TRBJ2-5; 7 nucleotides align to TRBD1. Looked up from germline, CDR1 is SGHRS and CDR2 is YFSETQ. Germline trimming cut 2 bases from V and 2 bases from J; bases unmatched to any gene: 6. The CDR3 extends over 15 amino acids. The CDR3 bases are TGCGCCAGCAGCTTCACAGGGGCGATACAAGAGACCCAGTACTTC. It codes for CASSFTGAIQETQYF.